This TCR beta chain was documented in a study of Ad26.COV2.S vaccination and SARS-CoV-2 variants. At the level of the study: The Ad26.COV2.S arm of the COV1001 trial was where the donor was placed. In the study, Ad26.COV2.S was injected intramuscularly once, or twice 56 days apart.

A word on this clone: The antigen remains unidentified.

Trimming left V 3 bases short and J 1 base short, with 7 bases between. From germline, CDR1 is SGHRS and CDR2 YFSETQ. The length of the CDR3 is 13 residues. Noted treatment: some 20 received Ad26.COV2.S at low or high dose, single or two shots; 5 received placebo; per-sample allocation not given. Specimens were obtained on day 63 following the first vaccine or placebo injection. Study-wide results and caveats: The TCR breadth and depth analyses may have produced an underestimate of total T cell responses. Placebo recipients had lower spike-specific TCR breadth than vaccine recipients.

Clones were sequenced by immunoSEQ multiplex PCR, and TCRdb holds only the in-frame ones, with some missing. The table shows some 300,000 clones, with roughly 86% occurring only once. The clonotype comes from a person aged 18-60 years who received the Ad26.COV2.S COVID-19 vaccine or a placebo. The material sequenced was peripheral blood, taken in a trial of Ad26.COV2.S vaccine versus placebo. The J gene is TRBJ2-5, the V gene TRBV5-1; D is undetermined. The CDR3 spells CASSSSSQETQYF. The CDR3 DNA follows: TGCGCCAGCAGCTCGAGTAGCCAAGAGACCCAGTACTTC.